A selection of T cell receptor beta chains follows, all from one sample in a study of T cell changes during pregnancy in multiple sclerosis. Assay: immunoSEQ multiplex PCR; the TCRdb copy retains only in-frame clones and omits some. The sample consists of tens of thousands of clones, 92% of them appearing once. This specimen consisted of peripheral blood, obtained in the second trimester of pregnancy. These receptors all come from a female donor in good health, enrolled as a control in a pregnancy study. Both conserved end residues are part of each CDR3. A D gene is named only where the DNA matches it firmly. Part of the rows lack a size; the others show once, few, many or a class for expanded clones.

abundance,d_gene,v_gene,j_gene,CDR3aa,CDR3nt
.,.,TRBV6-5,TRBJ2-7,CASSYYSGSRYEQYF,TGTGCCAGCAGTTACTACTCCGGGTCTCGTTACGAGCAGTACTTC
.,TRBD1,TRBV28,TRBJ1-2,CASSFPGQGEGYTF,TGTGCCAGCAGCTTTCCGGGACAGGGAGAAGGCTACACCTTC
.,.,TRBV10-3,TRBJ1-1,CAISGGTSMAAFF,TGTGCCATCAGTGGGGGGACTTCCATGGCGGCTTTCTTT
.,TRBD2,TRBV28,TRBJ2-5,CASGSAGKETQYF,TGTGCCAGCGGATCAGCGGGGAAAGAGACCCAGTACTTC
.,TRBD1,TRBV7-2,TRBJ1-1,CASSLATGRYTEAFF,TGTGCCAGCAGCTTAGCGACAGGGCGGTACACTGAAGCTTTCTTT
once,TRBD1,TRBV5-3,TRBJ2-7,CARSRTTDRGPDEQYF,TGTGCCAGAAGCAGAACTACGGACAGGGGACCCGACGAGCAGTACTTC
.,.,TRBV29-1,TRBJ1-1,CSAHSPGNTEAFF,TGCAGCGCTCACTCCCCAGGGAACACTGAAGCTTTCTTT
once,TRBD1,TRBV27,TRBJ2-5,CASSLMGQGETQYF,TGTGCCAGCAGTCTTATGGGACAGGGAGAGACCCAGTACTTC
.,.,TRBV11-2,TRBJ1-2,CASSLDQSYGYTF,TGTGCCAGCAGCTTAGATCAGTCGTATGGCTACACCTTC
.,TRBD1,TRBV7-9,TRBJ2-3,CASRAAGTGNQGTQYF,TGTGCCAGCAGGGCCGCGGGGACAGGGAATCAGGGTACGCAGTATTTT
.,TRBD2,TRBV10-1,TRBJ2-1,CASSDRSRVAGGSNEQFF,TGCGCCAGCAGTGATAGGTCTCGTGTAGCGGGGGGGTCCAATGAGCAGTTCTTC
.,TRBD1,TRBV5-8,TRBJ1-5,CASSRDRGPNQPQHF,TGTGCCAGCAGCCGGGACAGGGGTCCTAATCAGCCCCAGCATTTT
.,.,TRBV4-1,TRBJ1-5,CASSQDRSGDGNQPQHF,TGCGCCAGCAGCCAAGATCGGTCAGGGGACGGCAATCAGCCCCAGCATTTT
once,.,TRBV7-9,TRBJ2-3,CASSLFLAGPTDTQYF,TGTGCCAGCAGCTTATTTCTCGCGGGGCCCACAGATACGCAGTATTTT
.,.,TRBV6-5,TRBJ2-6,CASRYSSGANVLTF,TGTGCCAGCAGATATAGCTCTGGGGCCAACGTCCTGACTTTC
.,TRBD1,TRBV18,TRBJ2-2,CASSLGQGNTGELFF,TGTGCCAGCTCACTCGGACAGGGTAACACCGGGGAGCTGTTTTTT
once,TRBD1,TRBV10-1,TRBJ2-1,CASSELRGSYNEQFF,TGCGCCAGCAGTGAGCTCAGGGGGTCCTACAATGAGCAGTTCTTC
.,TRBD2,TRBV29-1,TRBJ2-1,CSVRLAGLYNEQFF,TGCAGCGTTCGACTAGCGGGACTCTACAATGAGCAGTTCTTC
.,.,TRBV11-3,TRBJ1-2,CASSLEPLTGAEGYTF,TGTGCCAGCAGCTTAGAACCACTGACAGGTGCAGAGGGCTACACCTTC
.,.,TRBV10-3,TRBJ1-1,CAISESLLEATNTEAFF,TGTGCCATCAGTGAGTCGCTGTTGGAGGCAACGAACACTGAAGCTTTCTTT
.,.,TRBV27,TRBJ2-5,CASRPLGHSQETQYF,TGTGCCAGCAGACCTTTGGGACATTCCCAAGAGACCCAGTACTTC
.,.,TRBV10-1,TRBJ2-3,CASALTGPGGTDTQYF,TGCGCCAGCGCACTGACAGGGCCGGGAGGCACAGATACGCAGTATTTT
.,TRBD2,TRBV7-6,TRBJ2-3,CASSPSESGMAQHTQYF,TGTGCCAGCAGCCCCAGTGAAAGCGGGATGGCACAACATACGCAGTATTTT
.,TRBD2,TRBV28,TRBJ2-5,CASRTSGGTQYF,TGTGCCAGCAGGACTAGCGGGGGGACCCAGTACTTC
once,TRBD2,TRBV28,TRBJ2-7,CASSGVRLREVTYEQYF,TGTGCCAGCAGTGGGGTGAGGTTGCGGGAGGTAACCTACGAGCAGTACTTC
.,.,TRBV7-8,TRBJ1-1,CASSLGYWQGENTEAFF,TGTGCCAGCAGCTTGGGGTATTGGCAGGGTGAGAACACTGAAGCTTTCTTT
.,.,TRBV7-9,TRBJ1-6,CASSSQGLNSPLHF,TGTGCCAGCAGCTCGCAGGGGCTCAATTCACCCCTCCACTTT
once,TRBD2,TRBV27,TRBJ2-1,CASSPGLAGYNEQFF,TGTGCCAGCAGTCCGGGACTAGCGGGGTACAATGAGCAGTTCTTC
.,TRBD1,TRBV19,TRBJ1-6,CASTPGQGGNSPLHF,TGTGCCAGTACCCCGGGACAGGGGGGAAATTCACCCCTCCACTTT
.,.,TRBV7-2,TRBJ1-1,CASSSRGIAEAFF,TGTGCCAGCAGCTCAAGGGGTATCGCTGAAGCTTTCTTT
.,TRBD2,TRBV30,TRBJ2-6,CAWRKAGESGANVLTF,TGTGCCTGGAGGAAAGCGGGGGAATCTGGGGCCAACGTCCTGACTTTC
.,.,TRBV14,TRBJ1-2,CASSQDLPRGPSGGYTF,TGTGCCAGCAGCCAAGACCTCCCCAGGGGCCCGTCTGGTGGCTACACCTTC
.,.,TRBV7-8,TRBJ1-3,CASSPRGRGGNTIYF,TGTGCCAGCAGCCCTCGGGGGAGGGGTGGAAACACCATATATTTT
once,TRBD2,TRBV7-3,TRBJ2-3,CASSMGGSDTQYF,TGTGCCAGCAGCATGGGGGGGTCAGATACGCAGTATTTT
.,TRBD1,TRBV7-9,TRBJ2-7,CASSLSQGAKGEQYF,TGTGCCAGCAGCTTAAGCCAGGGGGCGAAAGGAGAGCAGTACTTC
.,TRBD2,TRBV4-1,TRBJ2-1,CASSQKLGLAGVMNEQFF,TGCGCCAGCAGCCAAAAACTCGGACTAGCGGGAGTTATGAATGAGCAGTTCTTC
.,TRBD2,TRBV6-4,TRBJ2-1,CASSVKASGANEQFF,TGTGCCAGCAGTGTGAAGGCTAGCGGGGCTAATGAGCAGTTCTTC
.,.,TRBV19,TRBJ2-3,CATRLLDTQYF,TGTGCCACCCGACTCCTGGATACGCAGTATTTT
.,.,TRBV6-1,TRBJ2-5,CASSGGYQETQYF,TGTGCCAGCAGTGGAGGGTACCAAGAGACCCAGTACTTC
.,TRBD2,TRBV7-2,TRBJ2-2,CASSLVAGGNTGELFF,TGTGCCAGCAGCTTAGTGGCGGGGGGGAACACCGGGGAGCTGTTTTTT
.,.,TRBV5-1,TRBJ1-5,CASSNLGGGYSNQPQHF,TGCGCCAGCAGCAACCTCGGGGGAGGGTATAGCAATCAGCCCCAGCATTTT